The next 3 T cell receptor beta chains were all read from a single sample in a study of vaccination and CD4 T cells after COVID-19. Oncomine TCR Beta short-read sequencing was applied to DNA from cultured CD4+ T cells. MiXCR, applied by TCRdb to the PCR reads, yields one record per CDR3 protein. The data contain roughly 16,000 distinct CDR3 sequences, 45% to 55% of them singletons. Their target antigens are unknown. Treatment described: approximately 11-day PBMC culture with coronavirus spike peptide pools or control peptides (ViraFEST assay). Specimen: CD4+ T cells from blood, cultured in vitro. Receptor source: a human donor who had recovered from COVID-19.

V is TRBV12-3 or TRBV12-4 and J is TRBJ2-7; 9 positions agree with TRBD1. The CDR3 is 14 amino acids. Losses at the gene ends were 8 bases for V and 2 bases for J; bases not matched to a gene: 7. CDR3 region: CASQFRTGAYEQYF. The CDR3 DNA follows: TGTGCCAGCCAATTTCGGACAGGGGCCTACGAGCAGTACTTC.

This clonotype was picked up a small number of times. The V call is TRBV7-3, the J call TRBJ1-1, with a tentative D call TRBD1 (6 bases). V shed 3 bases and J shed 4 bases, with 12 bases lying between them. The CDR3 is made up of 14 amino acids. CDR1 SGHTA and CDR2 FQGTGA come from the germline V gene. This chain's CDR3 is CASSLRGRVTEAFF. The CDR3 DNA reads TGTGCCAGCAGCTTGCGGGGGCGGGTCACTGAAGCTTTCTTT.

The chain carries TRBV6-4 and TRBJ1-1, with 8 nucleotides matching TRBD1. In germline, CDR1 is MRHNA, CDR2 SNTAGT. This CDR3 spans 14 amino acids. V lost 2 bases and J lost 8; bases outside the gene matches: 7. CDR3 sequence (DNA): TGTGCCAGCAGTGACACGGACAGGGCGTCCGAAGCTTTCTTT. Protein product: CASSDTDRASEAFF.